This T cell receptor (beta chain) originates from a study of cytomegalovirus exposure and HLA in healthy donors. Germline V lookup: CDR1 GTSNPN, CDR2 SVGIG (reference sequence). The CDR3 is made up of 14 amino acids. Trimming removed 7 bases from V and 1 base from J, with 16 bases in between. The PCR made use of 60 Vbeta and 13 Jbeta primers. The repertoire was sequenced with immunoSEQ multiplex PCR; TCRdb's copy has only in-frame clones and lacks some. This table holds 100,000 to 150,000 clones, approximately 85% found once. Whole-study results and caveats: The classifier, whose performance was assessed in both the original and validation cohorts, reportedly diagnosed cytomegalovirus status with high specificity and sensitivity.

In this sample, this clone turned up once. Its cognate antigen is unknown. Sequenced sample: PBMCs. This clonotype originated in a boy aged 5-17 years in good health and CMV-seronegative. The V call is TRBV30, the J call TRBJ1-2; D perhaps matches TRBD1 (5 bases). DNA for the CDR3: TGTGCCTCCACTACCCTGGACATTAACTATGGCTACACCTTC. This codes for CASTTLDINYGYTF.